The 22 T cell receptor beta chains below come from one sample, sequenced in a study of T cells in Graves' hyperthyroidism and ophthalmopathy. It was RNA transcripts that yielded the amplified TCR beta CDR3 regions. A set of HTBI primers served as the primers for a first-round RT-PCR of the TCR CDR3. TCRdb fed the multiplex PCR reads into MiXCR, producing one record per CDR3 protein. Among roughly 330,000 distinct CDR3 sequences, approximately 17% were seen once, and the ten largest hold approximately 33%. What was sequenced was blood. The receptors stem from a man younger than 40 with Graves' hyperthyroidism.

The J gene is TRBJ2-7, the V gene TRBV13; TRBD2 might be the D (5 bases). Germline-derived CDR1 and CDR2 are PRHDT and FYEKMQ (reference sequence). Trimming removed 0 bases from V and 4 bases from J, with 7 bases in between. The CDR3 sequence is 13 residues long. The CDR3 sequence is CASSLGGEYEQYF. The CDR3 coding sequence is TGTGCCAGCAGCTTAGGCGGGGAATACGAGCAGTACTTC.

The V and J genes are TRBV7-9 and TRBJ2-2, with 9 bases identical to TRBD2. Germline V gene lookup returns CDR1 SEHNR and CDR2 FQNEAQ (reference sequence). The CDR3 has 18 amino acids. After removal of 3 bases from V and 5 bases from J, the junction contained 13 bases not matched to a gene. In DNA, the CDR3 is TGTGCCAGCAGCTTTGACTGGCGGGAGGGGACGGGAACCGGGGAGCTGTTTTTT. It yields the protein CASSFDWREGTGTGELFF.

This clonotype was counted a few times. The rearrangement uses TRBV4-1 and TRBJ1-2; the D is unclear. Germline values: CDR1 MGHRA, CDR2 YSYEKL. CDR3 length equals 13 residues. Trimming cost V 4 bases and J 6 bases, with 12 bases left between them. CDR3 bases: TGCGCCAGCAGCCCGATCGAGGCAAATGGCTACACCTTC. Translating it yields CASSPIEANGYTF.

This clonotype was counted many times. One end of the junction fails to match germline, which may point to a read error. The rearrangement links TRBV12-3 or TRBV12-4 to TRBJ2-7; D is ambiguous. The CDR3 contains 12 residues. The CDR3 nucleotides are TGTGCCAGCGGTTTTCGACGTCTCGAGCAGTACTTC. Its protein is CASGFRRLEQYF.

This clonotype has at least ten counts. The CDR3 region has the DNA TGTGCCACCAGTGATGGCGCCGAAGAGACCCAGTACTTC. It is translated as CATSDGAEETQYF. J is TRBJ2-5 and V is TRBV24-1; the D is unclear. Germline V gives CDR1 KGHDR, CDR2 SFDVKD. This CDR3 region has 13 residues. V was trimmed by 3 bases and J by 3 bases, leaving 7 bases between them.

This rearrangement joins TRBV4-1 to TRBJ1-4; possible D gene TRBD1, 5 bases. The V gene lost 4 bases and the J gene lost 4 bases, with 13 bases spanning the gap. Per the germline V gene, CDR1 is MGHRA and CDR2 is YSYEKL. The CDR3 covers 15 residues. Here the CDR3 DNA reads TGCGCCAGCAGCCCGACAGCAACAATTAATGAAAAACTGTTTTTT. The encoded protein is CASSPTATINEKLFF.

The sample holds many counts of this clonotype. The CDR3 is CASSPGQFGIQYF. CDR3 nucleotides: TGTGCCAGCAGCCCGGGACAGTTTGGCATTCAGTACTTC. V usage is TRBV7-6 and J usage is TRBJ2-4; TRBD1 matches at 7 bases. The CDR3 runs to 13 residues. Germline values: CDR1 SGHVS, CDR2 FNYEAQ. V shed 5 bases and J 9 bases; nucleotides not matched to a gene: 7.

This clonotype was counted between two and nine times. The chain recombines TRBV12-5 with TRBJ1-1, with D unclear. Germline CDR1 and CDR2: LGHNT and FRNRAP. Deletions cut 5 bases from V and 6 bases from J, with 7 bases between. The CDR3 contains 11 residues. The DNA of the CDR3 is TGTGCTAGTGGTCTCGACTCTGAAGCTTTCTTT. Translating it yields CASGLDSEAFF.

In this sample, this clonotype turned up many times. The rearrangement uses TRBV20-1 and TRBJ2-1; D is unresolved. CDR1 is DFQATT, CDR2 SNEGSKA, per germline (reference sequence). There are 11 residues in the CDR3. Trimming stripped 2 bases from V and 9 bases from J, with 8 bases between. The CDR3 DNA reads TGCAGTGCTAGACACTACTCTGAGCAGTTCTTC. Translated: CSARHYSEQFF.

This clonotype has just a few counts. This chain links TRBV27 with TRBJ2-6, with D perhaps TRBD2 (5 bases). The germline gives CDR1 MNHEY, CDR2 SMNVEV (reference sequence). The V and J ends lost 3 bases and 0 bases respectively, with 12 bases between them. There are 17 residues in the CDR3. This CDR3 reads CASSFRAGNSGANVLTF. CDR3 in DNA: TGTGCCAGCAGTTTTCGTGCGGGCAACTCTGGGGCCAACGTCCTGACTTTC.

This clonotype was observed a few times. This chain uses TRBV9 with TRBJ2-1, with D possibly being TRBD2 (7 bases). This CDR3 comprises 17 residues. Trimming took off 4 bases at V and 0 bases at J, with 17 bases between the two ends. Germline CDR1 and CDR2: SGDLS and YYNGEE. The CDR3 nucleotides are TGTGCCAGCAGCCCCAGACGGGGGGCGAGCTCCTACAATGAGCAGTTCTTC. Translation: CASSPRRGASSYNEQFF.

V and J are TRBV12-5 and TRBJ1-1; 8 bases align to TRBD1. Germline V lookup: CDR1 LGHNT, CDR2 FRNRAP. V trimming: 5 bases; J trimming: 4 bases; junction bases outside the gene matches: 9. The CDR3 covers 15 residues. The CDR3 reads CASGPPGQEITEAFF. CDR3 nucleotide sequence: TGTGCTAGTGGTCCCCCGGGACAGGAGATCACTGAAGCTTTCTTT.

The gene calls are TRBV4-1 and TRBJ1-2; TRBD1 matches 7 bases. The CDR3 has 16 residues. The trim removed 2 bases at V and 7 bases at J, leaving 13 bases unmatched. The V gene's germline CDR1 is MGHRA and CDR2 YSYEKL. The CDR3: CASSQPYRGNIFGYTF. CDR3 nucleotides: TGCGCCAGCAGCCAACCATACAGGGGAAATATTTTTGGCTACACCTTC.

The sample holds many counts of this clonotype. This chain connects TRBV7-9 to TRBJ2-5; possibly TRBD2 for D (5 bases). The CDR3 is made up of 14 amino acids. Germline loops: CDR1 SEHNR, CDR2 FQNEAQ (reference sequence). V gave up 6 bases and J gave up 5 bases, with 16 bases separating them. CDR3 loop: CASSHEEVGETQYF. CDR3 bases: TGTGCCAGCAGTCACGAGGAGGTCGGGGAGACCCAGTACTTC.

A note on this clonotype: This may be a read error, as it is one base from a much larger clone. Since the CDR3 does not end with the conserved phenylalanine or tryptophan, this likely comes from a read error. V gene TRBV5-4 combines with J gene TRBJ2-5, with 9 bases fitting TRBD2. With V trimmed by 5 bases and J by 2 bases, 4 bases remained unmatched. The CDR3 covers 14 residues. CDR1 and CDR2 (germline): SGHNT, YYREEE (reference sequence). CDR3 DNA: TGTGCCAGCAGTACTAGCGGGCGACAAGAGACCCAGTACTCC. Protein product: CASSTSGRQETQYS.

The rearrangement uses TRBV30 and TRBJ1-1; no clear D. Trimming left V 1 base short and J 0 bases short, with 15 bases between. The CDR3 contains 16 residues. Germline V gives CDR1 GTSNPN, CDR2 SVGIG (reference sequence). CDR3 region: CAWSAERREMNTEAFF. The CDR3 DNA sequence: TGTGCCTGGAGTGCCGAAAGGAGAGAAATGAACACTGAAGCTTTCTTT.

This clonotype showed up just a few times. The CDR3 region has the DNA TGTGCCAGCAGCCCTATGGGGGACTGGTGGTGGAGCACCGGGGAGCTGTTTTTT. This gives the protein CASSPMGDWWWSTGELFF. The V call is TRBV7-2, the J call TRBJ2-2, with D perhaps matching TRBD2 (6 bases). Germline values: CDR1 SGHTA, CDR2 FQGNSA. The V end was cut by 5 bases, the J end by 4 bases, with 23 bases between. The CDR3 runs to 18 residues.

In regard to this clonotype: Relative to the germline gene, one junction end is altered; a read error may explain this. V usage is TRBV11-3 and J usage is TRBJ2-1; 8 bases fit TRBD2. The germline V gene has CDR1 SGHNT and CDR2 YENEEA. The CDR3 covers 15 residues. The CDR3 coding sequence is TGTGCCACCAGCTCCGGGGGGGGCCCTTACAATGAGCAGTTCTTC. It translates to CATSSGGGPYNEQFF.

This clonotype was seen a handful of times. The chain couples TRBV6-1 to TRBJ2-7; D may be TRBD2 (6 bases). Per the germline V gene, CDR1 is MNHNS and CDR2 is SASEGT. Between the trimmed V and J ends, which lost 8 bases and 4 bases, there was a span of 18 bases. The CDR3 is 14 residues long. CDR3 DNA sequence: TGTGCCAGCCGTTTTCGAGGGACTGGGTACGAGCAGTACTTC. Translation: CASRFRGTGYEQYF.

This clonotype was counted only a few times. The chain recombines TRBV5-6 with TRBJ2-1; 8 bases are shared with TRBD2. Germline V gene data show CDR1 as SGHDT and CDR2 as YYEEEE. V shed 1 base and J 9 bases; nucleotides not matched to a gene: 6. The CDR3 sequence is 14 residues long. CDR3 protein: CASSLSGGIGEQFF. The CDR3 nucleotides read TGTGCCAGCAGCTTGTCGGGAGGGATAGGTGAGCAGTTCTTC. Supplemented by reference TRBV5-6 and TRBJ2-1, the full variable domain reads DAGVTQSPTHLIKTRGQQVTLRCSPKSGHDTVSWYQQALGQGPQFIFQYYEEEERQRGNFPDRFSGHQFPNYSSELNVNALLLGDSALYLCASSLSGGIGEQFFGPGTRLTVL.

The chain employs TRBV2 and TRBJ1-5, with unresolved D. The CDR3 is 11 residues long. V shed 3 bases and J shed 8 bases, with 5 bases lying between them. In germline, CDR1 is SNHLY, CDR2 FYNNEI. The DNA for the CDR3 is TGTGCCAGCAGTGATAGTGAGCCCCAGCATTTT. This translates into CASSDSEPQHF. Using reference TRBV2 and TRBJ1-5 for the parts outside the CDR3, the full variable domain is EPEVTQTPSHQVTQMGQEVILRCVPISNHLYFYWYRQILGQKVEFLVSFYNNEISEKSEIFDDQFSVERPDGSNFTLKIRSTKLEDSAMYFCASSDSEPQHFGDGTRLSIL.

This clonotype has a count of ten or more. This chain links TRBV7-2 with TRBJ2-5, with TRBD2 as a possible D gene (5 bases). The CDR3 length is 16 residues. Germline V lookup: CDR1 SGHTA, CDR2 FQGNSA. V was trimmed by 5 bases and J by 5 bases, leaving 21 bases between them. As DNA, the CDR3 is TGTGCCAGCAGCCCCACTAGTGGAGAGCCCTGGGAGACCCAGTACTTC. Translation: CASSPTSGEPWETQYF.